This TCR beta chain originates from a study of neurological immune-mediated disorders. TCRdb ran MiXCR on the 5' RACE reads and lists one entry per CDR3 protein. The sample lists some 26,000 distinct CDR3 sequences, more than 6.5% occurring once. The CDR3 covers 11 residues. From germline, CDR1 is DFQATT and CDR2 SNEGSKA (reference sequence). Points on this clonotype: The junction departs from the called germline gene at one end, perhaps through a read error.

The chain combines TRBV20-1 with TRBJ1-2; no firm D call. Sequenced sample: PBMCs. This TCR came from a woman aged 50 to 65 in good health. CDR3 region: CIARDLLGYTF. CDR3 DNA sequence: TGTATTGCTAGAGATCTTTTGGGCTACACCTTC.